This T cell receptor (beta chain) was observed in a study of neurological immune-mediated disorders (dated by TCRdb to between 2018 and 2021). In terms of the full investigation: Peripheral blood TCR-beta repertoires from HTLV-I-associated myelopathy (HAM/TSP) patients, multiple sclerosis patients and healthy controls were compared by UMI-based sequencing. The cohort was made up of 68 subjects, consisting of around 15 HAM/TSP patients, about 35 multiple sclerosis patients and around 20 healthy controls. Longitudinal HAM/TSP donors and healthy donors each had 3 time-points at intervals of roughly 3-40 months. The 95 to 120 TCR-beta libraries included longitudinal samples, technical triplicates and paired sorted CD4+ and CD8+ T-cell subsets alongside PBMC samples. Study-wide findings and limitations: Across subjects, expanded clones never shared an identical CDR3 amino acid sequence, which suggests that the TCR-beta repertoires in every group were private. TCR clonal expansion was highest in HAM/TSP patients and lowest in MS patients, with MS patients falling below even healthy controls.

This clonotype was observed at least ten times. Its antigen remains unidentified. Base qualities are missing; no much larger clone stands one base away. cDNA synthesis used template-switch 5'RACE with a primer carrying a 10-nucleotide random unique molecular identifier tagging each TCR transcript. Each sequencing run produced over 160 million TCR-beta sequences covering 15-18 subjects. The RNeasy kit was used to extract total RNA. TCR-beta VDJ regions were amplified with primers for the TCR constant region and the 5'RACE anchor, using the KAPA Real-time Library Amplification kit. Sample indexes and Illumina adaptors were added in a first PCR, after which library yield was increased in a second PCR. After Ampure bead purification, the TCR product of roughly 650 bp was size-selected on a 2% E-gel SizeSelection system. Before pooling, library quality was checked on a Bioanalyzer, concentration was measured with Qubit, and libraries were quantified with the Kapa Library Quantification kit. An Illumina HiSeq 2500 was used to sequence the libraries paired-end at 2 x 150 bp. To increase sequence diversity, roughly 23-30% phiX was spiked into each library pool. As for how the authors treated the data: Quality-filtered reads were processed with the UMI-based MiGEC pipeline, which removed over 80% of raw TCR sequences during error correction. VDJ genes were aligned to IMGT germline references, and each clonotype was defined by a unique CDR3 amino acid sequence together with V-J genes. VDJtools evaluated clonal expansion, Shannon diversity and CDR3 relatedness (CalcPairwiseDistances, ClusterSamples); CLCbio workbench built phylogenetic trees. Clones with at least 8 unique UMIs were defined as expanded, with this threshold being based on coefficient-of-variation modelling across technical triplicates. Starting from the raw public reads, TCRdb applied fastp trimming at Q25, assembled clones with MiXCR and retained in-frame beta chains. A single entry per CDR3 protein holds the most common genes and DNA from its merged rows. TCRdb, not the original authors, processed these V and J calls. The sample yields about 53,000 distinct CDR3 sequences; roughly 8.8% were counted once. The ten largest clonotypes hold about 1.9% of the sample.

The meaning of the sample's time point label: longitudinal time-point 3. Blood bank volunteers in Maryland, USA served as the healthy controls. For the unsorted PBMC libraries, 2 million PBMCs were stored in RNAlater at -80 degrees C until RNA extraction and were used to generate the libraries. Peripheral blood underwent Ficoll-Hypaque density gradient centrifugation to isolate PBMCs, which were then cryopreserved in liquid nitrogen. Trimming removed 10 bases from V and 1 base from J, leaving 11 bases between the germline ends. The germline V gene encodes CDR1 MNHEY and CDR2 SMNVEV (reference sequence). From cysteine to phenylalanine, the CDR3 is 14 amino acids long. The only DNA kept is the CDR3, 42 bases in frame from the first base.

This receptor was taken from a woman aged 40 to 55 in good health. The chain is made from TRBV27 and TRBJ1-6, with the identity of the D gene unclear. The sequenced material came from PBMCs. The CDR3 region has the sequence CATRDWSYNSPLHF. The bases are TGTGCCACGAGGGATTGGTCCTATAATTCACCCCTCCACTTT.